The table lists the clone carrying this T cell receptor beta chain with many counts. The CDR3 runs to 14 residues. The ends were cut back, 10 bases at V and 4 bases at J, with 19 bases in the middle. The data are from a study of response to subunit inactivated influenza vaccine. TCRdb used MiXCR to reprocess the RT-PCR reads, holding one entry per CDR3 protein. The sample lists around 850,000 distinct CDR3 sequences; 18% were seen once. J is TRBJ1-2 and V is TRBV12-3 or TRBV12-4, with a possible D match to TRBD1 (5 bases). The sequenced sample was PBMCs from blood, obtained 5 to 6 days after vaccination. The sequence was obtained from a man aged 45-60 years who received an inactivated influenza vaccine. In DNA form, the CDR3 reads TGTGCCACCCGCCTAGGGACCTGGTCCTATGGCTACACCTTC. Translation: CATRLGTWSYGYTF.